Below, 4 T cell receptor beta chains from the same sample are listed, as sequenced in a study of T cell repertoires in cytomegalovirus infection. Via MiXCR, TCRdb re-called the reads, giving one row per CDR3 protein. The repertoire holds about 830,000 distinct CDR3 sequences, over 25% seen once, with around 11% in the top ten. Their antigen targets remain unknown. Sequencing was performed on cultured CD8+ T cells from PBMCs, taken from culture after CMV antigen stimulation. The receptor source for this set is a human donor in good health (CMV status not recorded). Some clones in this sample may be carry-over from other donors' samples.

This clonotype was counted many times. The genes are TRBV7-8 and TRBJ2-5, with TRBD2 matching 7 bases. There are 16 residues in the CDR3. CDR1 and CDR2 from the germline V gene are SGHVS and FQNEAQ. V shed 5 bases and J 2 bases; nucleotides not matched to a gene: 11. The DNA of the CDR3 is TGTGCCAGCAGCCCCGGGGGAGCGGGGATTCAAGAGACCCAGTACTTC. It codes for CASSPGGAGIQETQYF.

The chain uses TRBV7-9 and TRBJ1-2; D call uncertain. V was trimmed by 6 bases and J by 8 bases, leaving 25 bases between them. The CDR3 runs 16 residues. Germline-derived CDR1 and CDR2 are SEHNR and FQNEAQ (reference sequence). This CDR3 reads CASSSTSAGFFLGYTF. The CDR3 bases are TGTGCCAGCAGTTCAACCTCCGCGGGTTTTTTTTTAGGCTACACCTTC.

The CDR3 loop is CASSYTVSGAGEQYV. CDR3 sequence (DNA): TGTGCCAGCAGTTACACCGTTAGCGGGGCGGGCGAGCAGTACGTC. This chain joins TRBV6-2 or TRBV6-3 and TRBJ2-7, with TRBD2 matching 8 bases. J gave up 6 bases and V 2 bases, and 9 bases lay outside the gene matches. This CDR3 comprises 15 residues. The germline V gene encodes CDR1 MNHEY and CDR2 SVGEGT.

This clonotype was observed a single time. The chain carries TRBV27 and TRBJ1-5, with D perhaps TRBD1 (5 bases). This CDR3 is built from 13 residues. CDR1 is MNHEY and CDR2 is SMNVEV in the germline V gene (reference sequence). The germline V and J ends were trimmed by 6 bases and 5 bases, with 11 bases remaining between them. In nucleotides, the CDR3 is TGTGCCAGCAGCTGGGGGACCGATCAGCCCCAGCATTTT. Its translation is CASSWGTDQPQHF.